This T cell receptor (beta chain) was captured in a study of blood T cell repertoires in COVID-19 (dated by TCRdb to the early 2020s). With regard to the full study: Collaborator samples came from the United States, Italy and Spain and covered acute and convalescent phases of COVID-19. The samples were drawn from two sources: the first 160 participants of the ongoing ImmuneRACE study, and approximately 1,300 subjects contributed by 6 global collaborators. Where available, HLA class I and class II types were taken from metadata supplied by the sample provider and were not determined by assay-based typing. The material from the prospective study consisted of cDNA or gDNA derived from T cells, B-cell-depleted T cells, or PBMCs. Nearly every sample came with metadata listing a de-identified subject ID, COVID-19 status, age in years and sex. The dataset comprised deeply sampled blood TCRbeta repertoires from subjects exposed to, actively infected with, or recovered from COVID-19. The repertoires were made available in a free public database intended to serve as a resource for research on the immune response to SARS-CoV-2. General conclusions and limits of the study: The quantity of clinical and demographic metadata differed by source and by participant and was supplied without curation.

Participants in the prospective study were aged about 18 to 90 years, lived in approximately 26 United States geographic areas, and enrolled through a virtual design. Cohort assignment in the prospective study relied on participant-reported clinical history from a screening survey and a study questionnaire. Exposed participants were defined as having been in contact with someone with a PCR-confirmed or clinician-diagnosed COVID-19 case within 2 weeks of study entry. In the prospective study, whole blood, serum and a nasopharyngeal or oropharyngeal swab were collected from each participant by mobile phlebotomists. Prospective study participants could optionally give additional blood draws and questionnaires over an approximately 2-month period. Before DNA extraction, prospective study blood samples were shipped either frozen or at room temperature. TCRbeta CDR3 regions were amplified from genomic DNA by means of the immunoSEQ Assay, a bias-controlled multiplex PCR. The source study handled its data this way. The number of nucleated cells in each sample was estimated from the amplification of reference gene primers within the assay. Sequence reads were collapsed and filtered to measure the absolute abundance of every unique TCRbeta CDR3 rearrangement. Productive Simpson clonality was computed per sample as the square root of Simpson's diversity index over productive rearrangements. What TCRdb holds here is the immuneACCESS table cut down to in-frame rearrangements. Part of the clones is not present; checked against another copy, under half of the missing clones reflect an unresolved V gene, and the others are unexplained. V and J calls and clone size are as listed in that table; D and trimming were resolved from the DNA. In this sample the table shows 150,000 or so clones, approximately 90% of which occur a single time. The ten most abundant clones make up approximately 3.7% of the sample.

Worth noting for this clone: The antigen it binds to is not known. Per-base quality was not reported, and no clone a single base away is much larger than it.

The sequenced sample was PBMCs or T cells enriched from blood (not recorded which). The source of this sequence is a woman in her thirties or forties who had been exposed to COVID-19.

In nucleotides, the sequence is TGTGCCAGCAGCGTAGGAGTCAATCAGCCCCAGCATTTT. Protein translation: CASSVGVNQPQHF. The chain employs TRBV9 and TRBJ1-5; the D segment cannot be called with confidence. Reading the germline V gene gives CDR1 SGDLS and CDR2 YYNGEE. V loses 0 bases, J loses 3 bases, and the germline ends lie 4 bases apart. The CDR3 numbers 13 residues from cysteine through phenylalanine. Just the 39-base CDR3 DNA is kept, in frame starting at base 1.